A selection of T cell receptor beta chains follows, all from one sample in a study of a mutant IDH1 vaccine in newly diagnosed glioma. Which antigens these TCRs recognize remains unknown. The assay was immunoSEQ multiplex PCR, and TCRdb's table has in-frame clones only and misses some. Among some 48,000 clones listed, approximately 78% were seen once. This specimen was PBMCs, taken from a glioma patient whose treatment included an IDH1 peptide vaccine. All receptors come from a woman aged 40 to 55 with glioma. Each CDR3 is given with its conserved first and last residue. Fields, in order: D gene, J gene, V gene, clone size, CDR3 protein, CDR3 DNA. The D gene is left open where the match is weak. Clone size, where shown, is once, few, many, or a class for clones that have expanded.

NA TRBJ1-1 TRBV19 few CASTPTGSGKTTEAFF TGTGCCAGTACCCCTACAGGGTCAGGGAAGACCACTGAAGCTTTCTTT
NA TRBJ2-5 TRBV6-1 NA CATAIGQETQYF TGTGCCACGGCAATAGGCCAAGAGACCCAGTACTTC
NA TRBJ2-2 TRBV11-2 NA CASSPSSDFRNTGELFF TGTGCCAGCAGCCCATCGTCGGACTTTAGAAACACCGGGGAGCTGTTTTTT
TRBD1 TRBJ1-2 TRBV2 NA CASSRQGYLYGYTF TGTGCCAGCAGTCGACAGGGGTACCTCTATGGCTACACCTTC
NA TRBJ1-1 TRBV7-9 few CASPPVSPEAFF TGTGCCAGCCCCCCGGTGTCACCAGAAGCTTTCTTT
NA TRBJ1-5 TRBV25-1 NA CASSEGRGLGNQPQHF TGTGCCAGCAGTGAAGGCAGGGGTTTAGGCAATCAGCCCCAGCATTTT
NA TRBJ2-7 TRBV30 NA CAWSVRGAAPAEQYF TGTGCCTGGAGTGTAAGGGGCGCGGCGCCGGCCGAGCAGTACTTC
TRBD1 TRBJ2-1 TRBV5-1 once CASARQGGSYNEQFF TGCGCCAGCGCCCGACAGGGCGGCTCCTACAATGAGCAGTTCTTC
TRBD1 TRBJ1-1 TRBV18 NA CASRQGVNTEAFF TGTGCCAGCCGCCAGGGGGTGAACACTGAAGCTTTCTTT
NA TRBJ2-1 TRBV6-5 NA CASSPGYYNEQFF TGTGCCAGCAGCCCGGGGTACTACAATGAGCAGTTCTTC
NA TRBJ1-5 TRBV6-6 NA CASSDRSDQPQHF TGTGCCAGCAGTGACAGGAGCGATCAGCCCCAGCATTTT
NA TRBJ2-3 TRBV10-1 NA CASSETRPTDTQYF TGCGCCAGCAGTGAGACAAGACCGACAGATACGCAGTATTTT
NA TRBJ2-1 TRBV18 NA CASSPWGDDEQFF TGTGCCAGCTCACCCTGGGGGGACGATGAGCAGTTCTTC
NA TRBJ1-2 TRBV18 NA CASSEPGYGYTF TGTGCCAGCTCAGAACCCGGGTATGGCTACACCTTC
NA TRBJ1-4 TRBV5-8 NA CASSLGAPRLFF TGTGCCAGCAGCTTGGGTGCCCCTCGACTGTTTTTT
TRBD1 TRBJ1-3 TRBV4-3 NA CASSPDRDPHSGNTIYF TGCGCCAGCAGCCCCGACAGGGACCCTCACTCTGGAAACACCATATATTTT
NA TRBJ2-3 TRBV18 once CASSRPEGTDTQYF TGTGCCAGCTCACGGCCTGAGGGCACAGATACGCAGTATTTT
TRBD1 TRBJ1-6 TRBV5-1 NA CASSQTSTGGDSPLHF TGCGCCAGCAGCCAAACCTCTACAGGGGGGGATTCACCCCTCCACTTT